These 3 T cell receptor beta chains originate from one sample sequenced in a study of T cell responses to AZD1222 COVID-19 vaccine. TCRdb keeps only in-frame clones here, not all; method: immunoSEQ multiplex PCR. Of 90,000 to 120,000 clones listed, around 90% are singletons. The specimen comprised peripheral blood, sampled on day 0 of AZD1222 vaccination. These receptor sequences come from an adult in good health.

The rearrangement joins TRBV7-2 to TRBJ2-1, with 8 bases aligning to TRBD1. V lost 3 bases, J lost 7 bases, and 8 bases stayed unmatched. The CDR3 consists of 15 residues. CDR1 and CDR2 (germline): SGHTA, FQGNSA. The CDR3: CASSLIGDRGNEQFF. DNA for the CDR3: TGTGCCAGCAGCTTGATCGGAGACAGGGGAAATGAGCAGTTCTTC. The variable domain in full, with the rest retrieved from reference TRBV7-2 and TRBJ2-1, is GAGVSQSPSNKVTEKGKDVELRCDPISGHTALYWYRQSLGQGLEFLIYFQGNSAPDKSGLPSDRFSAERTGGSVSTLTIQRTQQEDSAVYLCASSLIGDRGNEQFFGPGTRLTVL.

This chain uses TRBV5-6 with TRBJ2-7; unclear D gene. The V gene lost 0 bases and the J gene lost 3 bases, with 1 base spanning the gap. CDR3 length equals 11 residues. Germline CDR1 and CDR2: SGHDT and YYEEEE. CDR3 amino acids: CASSLGYEQYF. CDR3 coding DNA: TGTGCCAGCAGCTTGGGCTACGAGCAGTACTTC.

The rearrangement joins TRBV25-1 to TRBJ1-3; possible D gene TRBD1, 5 bases. Trimming removed 6 bases at V and 2 bases at J, with 11 bases between. The germline gives CDR1 MGHDK, CDR2 SYGVNS. The CDR3 is 14 amino acids. CDR3 amino acids: CASSPQGPGNTIYF. The CDR3 DNA sequence: TGTGCCAGCAGCCCCCAGGGACCTGGAAACACCATATATTTT.